This T cell receptor (beta chain) was captured in a study of T cells after yellow fever vaccination. Findings of the study overall: Abundant contaminating clonotypes from the bulk population could appear in FACS-sorted repertoires. The booster saw the reappearance of most primary-vaccination clones (around 96% CD4, 70% to 90% CD8). Overall, a small share of clonotypes was seen in both CD4 and CD8 compartments.

This clonotype was detected a few times. CDR3 size: 16 residues. TCRdb recomputed calls from the 5' RACE reads with MiXCR, one row per CDR3 protein. The sample contains fewer than 100,000 distinct CDR3 sequences, about 8.8% of which appear only once. Source: CD8+ T cells not binding an NS4B(214-222) dextramer, sorted from PBMCs, taken around 14 days after the first yellow fever vaccination. The rearrangement joins TRBV21-1 to TRBJ1-6; TRBD1 is the table's D call and was not checked against the DNA. TRBV21-1 is a pseudogene. This TCR came from a man between 18 and 35 years old who received the YFV17D yellow fever vaccine. The CDR3 protein is CASSKSRSSYNSPLHF. CDR3 nucleotides: TGTGCCAGCAGCAAATCCCGTAGCTCCTATAATTCACCCCTCCACTTT.